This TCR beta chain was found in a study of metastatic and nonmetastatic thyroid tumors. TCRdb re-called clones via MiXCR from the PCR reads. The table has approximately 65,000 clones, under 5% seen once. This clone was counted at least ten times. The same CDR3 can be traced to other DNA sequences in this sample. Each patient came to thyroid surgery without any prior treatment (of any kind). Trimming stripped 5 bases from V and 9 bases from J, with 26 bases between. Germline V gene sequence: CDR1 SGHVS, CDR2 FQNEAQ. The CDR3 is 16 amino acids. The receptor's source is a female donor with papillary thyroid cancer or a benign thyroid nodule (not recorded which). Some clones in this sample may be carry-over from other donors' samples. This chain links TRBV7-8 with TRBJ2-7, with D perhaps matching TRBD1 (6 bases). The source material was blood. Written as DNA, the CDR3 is TGTGCCAGCAGCCTAGGACAGACAAACCCGCCGCGTGGGCAGTACTTC. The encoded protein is CASSLGQTNPPRGQYF.